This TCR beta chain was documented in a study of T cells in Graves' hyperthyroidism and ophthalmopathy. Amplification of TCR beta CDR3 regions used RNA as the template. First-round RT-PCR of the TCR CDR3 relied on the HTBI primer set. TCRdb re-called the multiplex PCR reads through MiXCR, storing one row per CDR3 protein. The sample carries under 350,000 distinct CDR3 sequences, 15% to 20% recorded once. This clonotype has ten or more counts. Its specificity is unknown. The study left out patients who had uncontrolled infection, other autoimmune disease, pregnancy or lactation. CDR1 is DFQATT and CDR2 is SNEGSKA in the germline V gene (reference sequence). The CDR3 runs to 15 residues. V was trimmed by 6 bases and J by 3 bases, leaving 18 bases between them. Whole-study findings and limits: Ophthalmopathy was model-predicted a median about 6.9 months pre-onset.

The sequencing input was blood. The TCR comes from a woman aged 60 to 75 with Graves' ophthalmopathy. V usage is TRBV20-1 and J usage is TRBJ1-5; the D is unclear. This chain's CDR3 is CSARKPAILNQPQHF. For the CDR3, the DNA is TGCAGTGCCAGAAAACCAGCCATCCTCAATCAGCCCCAGCATTTT.